This TCR beta chain was recorded in a study of blood T cell repertoires in COVID-19 (dated by TCRdb to about 2020). For the study in its entirety: The collaborator samples originated in the United States, Italy and Spain and spanned the acute and convalescent phases of COVID-19. The prospective study material was composed of cDNA or gDNA derived from T cells, B-cell-depleted T cells, or PBMCs. Where available, HLA class I and class II types were taken from metadata supplied by the sample provider and were not determined by assay-based typing. A de-identified subject ID, COVID-19 status, age in years and sex were almost always included in the sample metadata. Deeply sampled blood TCRbeta repertoires from subjects exposed to, actively infected with, or recovered from COVID-19 were included in the dataset. A freely available public database, intended as a resource for researchers studying the immune response to SARS-CoV-2, is where the repertoires were released. Samples were obtained from the ongoing ImmuneRACE study (first 160 participants) and from about 1,300 subjects provided by 6 global collaborators.

On this clone itself: The clone's antigen remains unknown. No clone much larger than this one lies a single base away; base qualities are absent.

Based on the germline V gene, the CDR1 and CDR2 sequences are MRHNA and SNTAGT. The junction carries 12 bases between V and J, which are trimmed by 3 bases and 0 bases respectively. The CDR3 measures 17 amino acids from cysteine to phenylalanine. CDR3 DNA only is kept here, 51 bases in frame from base 1. Study-wide conclusions, independent of this receptor: Clinical and demographic metadata were provided uncurated, with the amount varying by source and participant.

At one collaborating source in Seattle, patients were enrolled during active infection and were followed longitudinally through the course of disease. The collaborating institutions used their own protocols to collect whole blood in K2EDTA tubes. For TCRbeta analysis, collaborator samples were shipped as frozen whole blood, as isolated PBMCs, or as DNA extracted from either sample type. The immunoSEQ Assay, a bias-controlled multiplex PCR, was used to amplify TCRbeta CDR3 regions from genomic DNA. In the paper's pipeline: Within the assay, amplification of reference gene primers was used to estimate how many nucleated cells each sample contained. To quantify the absolute abundance of each unique TCRbeta CDR3 rearrangement, sequence reads were collapsed and filtered. For each sample, productive Simpson clonality was calculated by taking the square root of Simpson's diversity index across productive rearrangements. Here the immuneACCESS table is served through TCRdb, limited to in-frame sequences with V and J called. Missing clones are a known gap in these copies; in checked studies unresolved V genes cover under half, and the rest lacks a known reason. V, J and clone size were drawn from that table, and D and trimming were deduced from the DNA. The sample has 250,000 or so clones on record, around 90% of them singletons. Approximately 2.3% of the sample belongs to the ten largest clones.

The chain couples TRBV6-4 to TRBJ2-6, and the D gene may be TRBD2, 6 bases matching. Material: peripheral blood. The sequence was obtained from a woman in her sixties with COVID-19, enrolled during active disease. The encoded CDR3 is CASSDSPGSSGANVLTF. Read as DNA, the sequence is TGTGCCAGCAGTGATTCCCCCGGGAGCTCTGGGGCCAACGTCCTGACTTTC.